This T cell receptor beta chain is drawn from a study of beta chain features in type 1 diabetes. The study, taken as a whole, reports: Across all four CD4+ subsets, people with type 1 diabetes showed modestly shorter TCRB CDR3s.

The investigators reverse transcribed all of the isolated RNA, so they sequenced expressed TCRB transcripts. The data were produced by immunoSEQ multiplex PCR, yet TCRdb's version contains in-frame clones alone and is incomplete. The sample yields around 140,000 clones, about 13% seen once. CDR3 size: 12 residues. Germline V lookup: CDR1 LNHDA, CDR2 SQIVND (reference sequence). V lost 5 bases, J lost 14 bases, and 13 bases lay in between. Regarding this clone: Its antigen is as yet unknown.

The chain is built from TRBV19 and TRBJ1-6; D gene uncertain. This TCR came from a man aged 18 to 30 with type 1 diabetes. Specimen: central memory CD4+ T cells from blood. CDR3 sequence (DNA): TGTGCCAGTAGTCCAACGAATTGGGCCCTCCACTTT. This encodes CASSPTNWALHF.